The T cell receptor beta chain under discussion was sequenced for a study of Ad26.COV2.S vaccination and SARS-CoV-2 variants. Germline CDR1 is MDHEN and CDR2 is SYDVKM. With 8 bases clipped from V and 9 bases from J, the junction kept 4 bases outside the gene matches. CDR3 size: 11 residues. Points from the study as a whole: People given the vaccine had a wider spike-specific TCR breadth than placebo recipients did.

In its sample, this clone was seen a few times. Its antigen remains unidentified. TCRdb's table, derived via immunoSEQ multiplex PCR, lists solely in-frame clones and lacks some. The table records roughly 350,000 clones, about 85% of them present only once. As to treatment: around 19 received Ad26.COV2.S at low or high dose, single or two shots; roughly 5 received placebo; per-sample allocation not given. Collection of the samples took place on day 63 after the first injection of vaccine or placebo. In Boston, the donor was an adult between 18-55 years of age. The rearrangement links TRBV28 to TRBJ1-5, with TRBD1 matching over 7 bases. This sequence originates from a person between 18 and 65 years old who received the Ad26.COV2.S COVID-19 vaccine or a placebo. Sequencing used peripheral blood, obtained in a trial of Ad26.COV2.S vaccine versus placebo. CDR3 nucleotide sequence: TGTGCCAGCCAGGGGGGCGGGCCCCAGCATTTT. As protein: CASQGGGPQHF.